This T cell receptor (beta chain) derives from a study of blood T cell repertoires in COVID-19. Looking at the study overall: The cDNA or gDNA used as material had been derived from T cells, B-cell-depleted T cells, or PBMCs.

Germline V gives CDR1 SGHTA, CDR2 FQGNSA. The CDR3 length is 13 residues. With 4 bases removed from V and 1 base from J, the gap between germline ends came to 8 bases. Original processing methods: Amplifying reference gene primers gave estimates of nucleated cell counts. Sequencing was performed with immunoSEQ multiplex PCR; in TCRdb, only in-frame clones are kept and a portion is missing. The V and J calls and the clone size are those of that table, but D and trimming were determined from the DNA. The profile shows under 250,000 clones, about 91% of them singletons. The age range of participants was roughly 18 to 90 years, with residence in under 25 US areas. Participants' reported clinical history set cohort assignment.

Sequenced: PBMCs or T cells enriched from blood (not recorded which). The sequence was collected from a woman aged 30 to 39 with acute COVID-19. This rearrangement joins TRBV7-2 to TRBJ2-7; D gene uncertain. CDR3 residues: CASSSFSSYEQYF. CDR3 DNA: TGTGCCAGCAGCTCTTTTAGTTCCTACGAGCAGTACTTC.